This TCR beta chain was profiled in a study of CD8 T cells in Susac syndrome. RNA, at roughly 0.45 to 1 ug, was reverse transcribed with random hexamers. An immunoSEQ multiplex PCR generated amplified TCR beta CDR3 products spanning 54 Vbeta and 13 Jbeta. MiXCR, applied by TCRdb to the immunoSEQ multiplex PCR reads, yields one record per CDR3 protein. The data contain around 80,000 distinct CDR3 sequences, 91% of them singletons. The sequenced target, TCR beta, came from blood CD8+ and CD4+ T cells. The multiple sclerosis control group comprised treatment-naive patients with stable or active relapsing-remitting disease. On this clonotype: Its antigen is not identified.

This CDR3 contains 13 residues. The germline V gene encodes CDR1 MNHEY and CDR2 SMNVEV (reference sequence). Trimming cost V 1 base and J 8 bases, with 11 bases left between them. Regarding the study as a whole: The study conceded that its TCR sequencing and HLA analysis involved relatively few individuals.

The clonotype was recovered from a human donor with multiple sclerosis. This chain joins TRBV27 and TRBJ1-2, with TRBD1 as a possible D gene (5 bases). Sequenced material: CD8+ T cells from PBMCs. CDR3 amino acids: CASSLYPGNGYTF. The CDR3 nucleotides are TGTGCCAGCAGTTTATATCCAGGGAACGGCTACACCTTC.